The next 4 T cell receptor beta chains were all read from a single sample in a study of cytotoxic CD8 clonotypes in ibrutinib-treated CLL (TCRdb year 2021). Taken with the paper, the label for time point translates to: progressive disease on ibrutinib. Libraries were made using the immunoSEQ multiplex PCR assay. The table comes from immuneACCESS by way of TCRdb, which keeps in-frame sequences with V and J called. Part of the clones is missing from these tables; in studies checked, under half for an unresolved V gene and the rest for unknown reasons. The table for this sample lists under 300,000 clones; approximately 79% of them were counted only once. Around 5.3% of the sample is in the top ten clones. The sequences come from PBMCs, collected at disease progression, from a patient treated with ibrutinib. These receptors all come from a human donor with chronic lymphocytic leukemia.

The rearrangement joins TRBV4-3 to TRBJ2-7; D possibly corresponds to TRBD2 (6 bases). The germline V gene has CDR1 LGHNA and CDR2 YSLEER. Trimming removed 0 bases from V and 3 bases from J, with 15 bases in between. The length of the CDR3 is 16 residues. The CDR3 nucleotides read TGCGCCAGCAGCCAAGAGCATACGGGAGTCCTCTACGAGCAGTACTTC. This gives the protein CASSQEHTGVLYEQYF.

In regard to this clone: Different DNA sequences within this sample yield the same CDR3. V gene TRBV5-1 combines with J gene TRBJ2-7, with D uncertain. This CDR3 comprises 13 residues. Trimming shortened V by 4 bases and J by 2 bases, and 10 bases separated the two germline ends. Germline values: CDR1 SGHRS, CDR2 YFSETQ. The CDR3 nucleotides are TGCGCCAGCAGCCCGGTGGGCCCCTACGAGCAGTACTTC. Translating gives CASSPVGPYEQYF.

This clone was picked up one time. This chain uses TRBV5-8 with TRBJ1-6; TRBD1 is a possible D gene (6 bases). The CDR3 spans 17 residues. Germline assignment: CDR1 SGHTS and CDR2 YDEGEE. V was cut by 4 bases and J by 0 bases, with 14 bases left in between. CDR3 nucleotides: TGTGCCAGCAGCGGCCTTGGACAGCTCTCCTATAATTCACCCCTCCACTTT. Protein product: CASSGLGQLSYNSPLHF.

This chain joins TRBV19 and TRBJ2-7; 7 bases map to TRBD1. The length of the CDR3 is 14 residues. Germline lookup yields CDR1 LNHDA and CDR2 SQIVND (reference sequence). V lost 1 base to trimming and J lost 3 bases; unmatched junction nucleotides: 3. CDR3 region: CASSIVGQSYEQYF. The CDR3 bases are TGTGCCAGTAGTATAGTGGGACAGAGCTACGAGCAGTACTTC.